The next 28 T cell receptor beta chains were all read from a single sample in a study of yellow fever vaccine responses in identical twins. TCRdb recomputed calls from the RT-PCR reads with MiXCR, one row per CDR3 protein. The table lists 14,000 or so distinct CDR3 sequences, around 84% of them singletons. The sample in question was T cells from blood (PBMCs), unsorted or a sorted subset (not recorded which), obtained before or after yellow fever vaccination (not recorded which). The receptors shown here come from a woman in her late teens or twenties who received the yellow fever vaccine.

V gene TRBV29-1 combines with J gene TRBJ2-2; tentative D call: TRBD2 (6 bases). From germline, CDR1 is SQVTM and CDR2 ANQGSEA. The CDR3 length is 14 residues. V lost 4 bases and J lost 5, with 14 bases in between. The CDR3 bases are TGCAGCGTTGGGTCGGGAGTTGGTACCGGGGAGCTGTTTTTT. Translated: CSVGSGVGTGELFF.

The chain carries TRBV11-2 and TRBJ2-1; no firm D call. V lost 1 base and J lost 8, with 12 bases in between. Germline CDR1 and CDR2: SGHAT and FQNNGV. The CDR3 extends over 14 amino acids. The CDR3 bases are TGTGCCAGCAGCTTAGTAACATACAATGATGAGCAGTTCTTC. Translated, it gives CASSLVTYNDEQFF.

The chain uses TRBV7-9 and TRBJ1-6; D perhaps matches TRBD1 (5 bases). This CDR3 comprises 14 residues. Germline loops: CDR1 SEHNR, CDR2 FQNEAQ (reference sequence). The germline V and J ends were trimmed by 3 bases and 5 bases, with 8 bases remaining between them. The CDR3 loop is CASSFLQDNSPLHF. The CDR3 coding sequence is TGTGCCAGCAGCTTCTTACAGGATAATTCACCCCTCCACTTT. Variable domain in full (rest from reference TRBV7-9 and TRBJ1-6): DTGVSQNPRHKITKRGQNVTFRCDPISEHNRLYWYRQTLGQGPEFLTYFQNEAQLEKSRLLSDRFSAERPKGSFSTLEIQRTEQGDSAMYLCASSFLQDNSPLHFGNGTRLTVT.

The genes are TRBV7-6 and TRBJ2-7; TRBD2 matches 8 bases. Germline V gives CDR1 SGHVS, CDR2 FNYEAQ. Unmatched junction bases numbered 5, after V lost 5 bases and J lost 2 bases. There are 14 residues in the CDR3. In nucleotides, the CDR3 is TGTGCCAGCAGCCAAATAGCGGGACCCTACGAGCAGTACTTC. Translated, it gives CASSQIAGPYEQYF.

The chain recombines TRBV10-3 with TRBJ2-1; 11 bases agree with TRBD2. Unmatched junction bases numbered 2, after V lost 6 bases and J lost 4 bases. Germline V gene sequence: CDR1 ENHRY, CDR2 SYGVKD. The CDR3 totals 14 residues. CDR3 protein: CAIRTSGEYNEQFF. The CDR3 DNA is TGTGCCATCAGGACTAGCGGGGAGTACAATGAGCAGTTCTTC.

The chain combines TRBV6-1 with TRBJ2-5; TRBD1 is a possible D gene (5 bases). The germline V gene has CDR1 MNHNS and CDR2 SASEGT. The CDR3 covers 15 residues. V shed 6 bases and J shed 5 bases, with 19 bases lying between them. Here the CDR3 reads CASRGQGYKGETQYF. In DNA, the CDR3 is TGTGCCAGCAGAGGGCAGGGATACAAAGGGGAGACCCAGTACTTC.

This rearrangement joins TRBV11-1 to TRBJ1-5; 9 bases are shared with TRBD1. Germline V gene lookup returns CDR1 SGHAT and CDR2 FQDESV (reference sequence). The junction had 5 bases not matched to a gene; V was cut back by 5 bases and J by 3 bases. This CDR3 spans 15 amino acids. CDR3 loop: CASSVGTGYNQPQHF. CDR3 bases: TGTGCCAGCAGCGTAGGGACAGGGTACAATCAGCCCCAGCATTTT.

The chain recombines TRBV12-3 or TRBV12-4 with TRBJ2-1, with 7 nucleotides matching TRBD2. V shed 3 bases, J shed 4 bases, and the junction held 6 bases outside the gene matches. The CDR3 loop spans 15 amino acids. CDR3 sequence: CASSLSSGTYNEQFF. The CDR3 DNA sequence: TGTGCCAGCAGTTTGTCTAGCGGAACGTACAATGAGCAGTTCTTC.

This clonotype has a single count. CDR3 DNA sequence: TGTGCCAGCAGTGAATTCGGACTAGACCTTTGGCGGACCCAGTACTTC. This sequence encodes CASSEFGLDLWRTQYF. The V call is TRBV6-1, the J call TRBJ2-5; 7 bases map to TRBD2. V lost 2 bases, J lost 7 bases, and 13 bases stayed unmatched. This CDR3 is 16 amino acids long. Germline-derived CDR1 and CDR2 are MNHNS and SASEGT.

This clonotype has more than one count but fewer than ten. This sequence joins TRBV2 and TRBJ2-2; 10 bases align to TRBD2. Losses at the gene ends were 2 bases for V and 5 bases for J; bases not matched to a gene: 2. CDR3 length equals 15 residues. Germline CDR1 is SNHLY and CDR2 is FYNNEI. The CDR3 coding sequence is TGTGCCAGCAGTGAACTAGCGGGAGATACCGGGGAGCTGTTTTTT. It yields the protein CASSELAGDTGELFF.

This clonotype has just one count. This rearrangement joins TRBV2 to TRBJ2-2, with 7 bases matching TRBD1. V lost 5 bases and J lost 5; bases outside the gene matches: 5. Germline V gene lookup returns CDR1 SNHLY and CDR2 FYNNEI. The CDR3 runs to 14 residues. The CDR3, as DNA: TGTGCCAGCAGTAGGGACAGAGGTACCGGGGAGCTGTTTTTT. Translating gives CASSRDRGTGELFF.

The gene calls are TRBV29-1 and TRBJ1-1, with D uncertain. V gave up 4 bases and J gave up 4 bases, with 7 bases separating them. The CDR3 covers 11 residues. Per the germline V gene, CDR1 is SQVTM and CDR2 is ANQGSEA. CDR3 coding DNA: TGCAGCGTTGGGGAGGGCACTGAAGCTTTCTTT. Amino acid sequence: CSVGEGTEAFF.

The rearrangement uses TRBV23-1 and TRBJ1-6; no definite D call. TRBV23-1 is filed as an ORF, its function uncertain. Trimming cost V 4 bases and J 5 bases, with 3 bases left between them. This CDR3 spans 12 amino acids. The CDR3 is CASSLHNSPLHF. CDR3 in DNA: TGCGCCAGCAGTCTTCATAATTCACCCCTCCACTTT.

The genes are TRBV7-9 and TRBJ2-6; maybe TRBD1 (6 bases). V lost 1 base to trimming and J lost 1 base, with 11 bases between them. Per germline, CDR1 SEHNR and CDR2 FQNEAQ (reference sequence). This CDR3 has 17 residues. The CDR3 spells CASSLVIQGSGANVLTF. In DNA, the CDR3 is TGTGCCAGCAGCTTAGTGATACAGGGTTCTGGGGCCAACGTCCTGACTTTC. The complete variable domain, with remaining parts taken from reference TRBV7-9 and TRBJ2-6, reads DTGVSQNPRHKITKRGQNVTFRCDPISEHNRLYWYRQTLGQGPEFLTYFQNEAQLEKSRLLSDRFSAERPKGSFSTLEIQRTEQGDSAMYLCASSLVIQGSGANVLTFGAGSRLTVL.

This chain uses TRBV12-3 or TRBV12-4 with TRBJ2-6; perhaps TRBD1 as D (5 bases). CDR3 length: 15 amino acids. Trimming removed 8 bases at V and 0 bases at J, with 11 bases between. CDR3 DNA: TGTGCCAGCCTAGGACATCACTCTGGGGCCAACGTCCTGACTTTC. Translated: CASLGHHSGANVLTF.

Written as DNA, the CDR3 is TGCGCCAGCAGTGAGGGACTAGTCACAGATACGCAGTATTTT. Translating it yields CASSEGLVTDTQYF. The chain couples TRBV10-1 to TRBJ2-3; TRBD2 aligns across 7 bases. From germline, CDR1 is WNHNN and CDR2 SYGVQD (reference sequence). The J segment lost 2 bases and the V segment lost 2 bases, leaving 1 base of the junction unmatched. The CDR3 spans 14 residues.

DNA of the CDR3: TGTGCCAGCAGCTTAAATGGCGGCATAAAGAACACTGAAGCTTTCTTT. It codes for CASSLNGGIKNTEAFF. This rearrangement joins TRBV7-2 to TRBJ1-1; no definite D call. Trimming removed 2 bases from V and 1 base from J, with 14 bases in between. Germline V gene sequence: CDR1 SGHTA, CDR2 FQGNSA. The CDR3 consists of 16 residues.

The chain uses TRBV5-6 and TRBJ2-3; 9 bases are shared with TRBD2. CDR3 size: 15 residues. J gave up 4 bases and V 0 bases, and 3 bases lay outside the gene matches. Germline V gene data show CDR1 as SGHDT and CDR2 as YYEEEE. As DNA, the CDR3 is TGTGCCAGCAGCTTGGATAGCGGGAGAGCAGATACGCAGTATTTT. Its protein is CASSLDSGRADTQYF.

The chain carries TRBV19 and TRBJ1-5; D is unclear. V was pared by 3 bases and J by 4 bases, with 7 bases between. This CDR3 region has 13 residues. Germline V lookup: CDR1 LNHDA, CDR2 SQIVND (reference sequence). The CDR3 is CASSMPGNQPQHF. The CDR3 nucleotides read TGTGCCAGTAGTATGCCAGGTAATCAGCCCCAGCATTTT.

This chain joins TRBV28 and TRBJ2-1; D remains unclear. V dropped 9 bases and J dropped 5 bases, with 26 bases sitting between them. The CDR3 runs 17 residues. Germline lookup yields CDR1 MDHEN and CDR2 SYDVKM. This CDR3 reads CASPPPARALSNNEQFF. CDR3 nucleotides: TGTGCCAGTCCCCCCCCGGCCAGAGCTCTGTCCAACAATGAGCAGTTCTTC.

As DNA, the CDR3 is TGTGCCAGCAGCGTATCGGGCGGGGGGGCTAGATCATACAATGAGCAGTTCTTC. This sequence encodes CASSVSGGGARSYNEQFF. The V and J genes are TRBV9 and TRBJ2-1, with TRBD2 identical over 9 bases. The germline V gene encodes CDR1 SGDLS and CDR2 YYNGEE. CDR3 length equals 18 residues. After removal of 1 base from V and 4 bases from J, the junction contained 12 bases not matched to a gene.

This clonotype has a single count. V usage is TRBV21-1 and J usage is TRBJ2-7; the table names TRBD1, a call not compared with the DNA. TRBV21-1 is flagged as a pseudogene. The CDR3 sequence is 13 residues long. CDR3 sequence (DNA): TGTGCCAGCAGCCTAAACAGGGGGCACGAGCAGTACGTC. Protein: CASSLNRGHEQYV.

The chain couples TRBV12-3 or TRBV12-4 to TRBJ2-7; 7 nucleotides line up with TRBD1. The CDR3 runs to 14 residues. Losses at the gene ends were 6 bases for V and 0 bases for J; bases not matched to a gene: 5. The DNA of the CDR3 is TGTGCCAGCAGGATTAACAGGGGCTCCTACGAGCAGTACTTC. This translates into CASRINRGSYEQYF.

The chain links TRBV2 to TRBJ2-2; D unclear. Germline V CDR1 and CDR2: SNHLY, FYNNEI. The CDR3 extends over 13 amino acids. Deletions cut 6 bases from V and 4 bases from J, with 9 bases between. This CDR3 reads CASREISTGELFF. Here the CDR3 DNA reads TGTGCCAGCAGGGAGATAAGCACCGGGGAGCTGTTTTTT. Full variable domain (remainder filled in from reference TRBV2 and TRBJ2-2): EPEVTQTPSHQVTQMGQEVILRCVPISNHLYFYWYRQILGQKVEFLVSFYNNEISEKSEIFDDQFSVERPDGSNFTLKIRSTKLEDSAMYFCASREISTGELFFGEGSRLTVL.

The chain joins TRBV18 to TRBJ2-7; D gene unclear. The CDR3 contains 13 residues. Trimming removed 5 bases from V and 2 bases from J, with 10 bases in between. The germline V gene has CDR1 KGHSH and CDR2 LQKENI. This chain's CDR3 is CASSTQRAYEQYF. CDR3 DNA sequence: TGTGCCAGCTCAACCCAACGGGCCTACGAGCAGTACTTC.

The chain joins TRBV29-1 to TRBJ2-2; TRBD1 is a possible D gene (5 bases). The CDR3 loop spans 14 amino acids. V shed 4 bases and J shed 5 bases, with 14 bases lying between them. Germline lookup yields CDR1 SQVTM and CDR2 ANQGSEA. The CDR3 nucleotides are TGCAGCGTTGTTCAAGGGGCAGGTACCGGGGAGCTGTTTTTT. It is translated as CSVVQGAGTGELFF.

The CDR3 nucleotides are TGTGCCAGCAGTGCCGGGACTAGCAGGGAGCAGTTCTTC. Its translation is CASSAGTSREQFF. V usage is TRBV2 and J usage is TRBJ2-1, with 9 bases identical to TRBD2. Germline CDR1 reads SNHLY; CDR2 reads FYNNEI. CDR3 length equals 13 residues. J gave up 10 bases and V 4 bases, and 5 bases lay outside the gene matches.

The chain carries TRBV11-3 and TRBJ1-1; weak D call: TRBD1 (6 bases). The V and J ends lost 1 base and 0 bases respectively, with 15 bases between them. The CDR3 runs 17 residues. Germline V gene sequence: CDR1 SGHNT, CDR2 YENEEA. CDR3 nucleotide sequence: TGTGCCAGCAGCTTAGCAAGTATCAGGACAGTGAACACTGAAGCTTTCTTT. Encoded protein: CASSLASIRTVNTEAFF.